This section outlines one T cell receptor beta chain sequence together with its context. This entry comes from a study of cytomegalovirus exposure and HLA in healthy donors. The PCR made use of 60 Vbeta and 13 Jbeta primers. The repertoire was sequenced with immunoSEQ multiplex PCR; TCRdb's copy has only in-frame clones and lacks some. The sample contains about 140,000 clones, roughly 70% of which appear only once. This CDR3 spans 15 amino acids. Trimming removed 2 bases from V and 4 bases from J, with 15 bases in between. The germline V gene has CDR1 SGHRS and CDR2 YFSETQ. The chain links TRBV5-1 to TRBJ1-2; D is ambiguous. This TCR came from a man aged 25-40 years in good health and CMV-seropositive. Material: PBMCs. The CDR3 protein is CASSFSSTVGYGYTF. CDR3 bases: TGCGCCAGCAGCTTCTCTTCAACAGTGGGCTATGGCTACACCTTC. The full variable domain, completed using reference TRBV5-1 and TRBJ1-2, is KAGVTQTPRYLIKTRGQQVTLSCSPISGHRSVSWYQQTPGQGLQFLFEYFSETQRNKGNFPGRFSGRQFSNSRSEMNVSTLELGDSALYLCASSFSSTVGYGYTFGSGTRLTVV.